Each of the 9 T cell receptor beta chains below was sequenced from the same sample in a study of a mutant IDH1 vaccine in newly diagnosed glioma. Their specific antigens are unknown. Noted time point: week 47, end of study. In every dose of vaccine, 300 ug of mutant IDH1 20-mer peptide was given alongside topical imiquimod. Measured with immunoSEQ multiplex PCR; TCRdb has only the in-frame clones, and not every one. The table records about 56,000 clones, roughly 80% of them present only once. Material: PBMCs, obtained from a glioma patient whose treatment included an IDH1 peptide vaccine. Source of these receptors: a man in his fifties or sixties with glioma.

This chain uses TRBV10-3 with TRBJ1-5, with D possibly TRBD1 on 5 matching bases. The V gene lost 6 bases and the J gene lost 4 bases, with 10 bases spanning the gap. The CDR3 spans 13 residues. Germline V gene sequence: CDR1 ENHRY, CDR2 SYGVKD. The CDR3 DNA follows: TGTGCCATCAGCCGGGACGGAAATCAGCCCCAGCATTTT. As protein: CAISRDGNQPQHF.

The rearrangement uses TRBV18 and TRBJ2-5; a possible D gene is TRBD1 (5 bases). Germline loops: CDR1 KGHSH, CDR2 LQKENI. CDR3 length equals 16 residues. Between the trimmed V and J ends, which lost 4 bases and 3 bases, there was a span of 18 bases. The CDR3 nucleotides read TGTGCCAGCTCACATCTTGGCAGGGCTGGTGAAGAGACCCAGTACTTC. Amino acids: CASSHLGRAGEETQYF.

The CDR3 sequence: CASSYTRASQPQHF. The CDR3 DNA is TGTGCCAGCAGTTACACGCGGGCGAGTCAGCCCCAGCATTTT. The chain is built from TRBV6-5 and TRBJ1-5, with unresolved D. CDR1 MNHEY and CDR2 SVGAGI come from the germline V gene. The CDR3 has 14 amino acids. The V and J ends lost 2 bases and 6 bases respectively, with 11 bases between them.

This chain uses TRBV7-2 with TRBJ2-5; tentative D call: TRBD1 (6 bases). Trimming took off 7 bases at V and 2 bases at J, with 14 bases between the two ends. The CDR3 extends over 14 amino acids. CDR1 SGHTA and CDR2 FQGNSA come from the germline V gene. This CDR3 is CASTTRGPQETQYF. The CDR3 DNA reads TGTGCCAGCACCACCAGGGGACCACAAGAGACCCAGTACTTC.

The chain is built from TRBV7-9 and TRBJ1-1; no clear D. The CDR3 spans 11 residues. CDR1 SEHNR and CDR2 FQNEAQ come from the germline V gene (reference sequence). V was cut by 5 bases and J by 8 bases, with 9 bases left in between. CDR3 bases: TGTGCCAGCAGCCCAGGAGGGGAAGCTTTCTTT. Protein product: CASSPGGEAFF.

The chain links TRBV9 to TRBJ2-3, with TRBD1 matching over 7 bases. The CDR3 spans 15 residues. The J segment lost 3 bases and the V segment lost 4 bases, leaving 8 bases of the junction unmatched. Germline V gives CDR1 SGDLS, CDR2 YYNGEE. This chain's CDR3 is CASSKRQGLTDTQYF. The DNA for the CDR3 is TGTGCCAGCAGCAAACGACAGGGTTTAACAGATACGCAGTATTTT.

The rearrangement uses TRBV5-6 and TRBJ2-1; possible D gene TRBD1, 5 bases. Trimming removed 0 bases at V and 3 bases at J, with 7 bases between. Germline V gives CDR1 SGHDT, CDR2 YYEEEE. This CDR3 comprises 14 residues. The chain's CDR3 is CASSLGQSYNEQFF. CDR3 sequence (DNA): TGTGCCAGCAGCTTGGGACAGAGCTACAATGAGCAGTTCTTC.

This clone was picked up one time. The V and J genes are TRBV5-4 and TRBJ2-2; TRBD2 is a possible D gene (6 bases). CDR1 and CDR2 (germline): SGHNT, YYREEE (reference sequence). The CDR3 runs to 16 residues. Trimming cost V 4 bases and J 6 bases, with 19 bases left between them. In DNA, the CDR3 is TGTGCCAGCAGCCCGGCGGGGTCTTCTCGGGCCGGGGAGCTGTTTTTT. Its translation is CASSPAGSSRAGELFF.

The rearrangement links TRBV5-4 to TRBJ1-1, with D possibly TRBD1 on 5 matching bases. Trimming took 2 bases from V and 5 from J, leaving 16 bases between them. The CDR3 length is 15 residues. CDR1 SGHNT and CDR2 YYREEE come from the germline V gene (reference sequence). Here the CDR3 DNA reads TGTGCCAGCAGCTTTGGTGGGGGGAGTGGGACTGAAGCTTTCTTT. Translation gives CASSFGGGSGTEAFF.